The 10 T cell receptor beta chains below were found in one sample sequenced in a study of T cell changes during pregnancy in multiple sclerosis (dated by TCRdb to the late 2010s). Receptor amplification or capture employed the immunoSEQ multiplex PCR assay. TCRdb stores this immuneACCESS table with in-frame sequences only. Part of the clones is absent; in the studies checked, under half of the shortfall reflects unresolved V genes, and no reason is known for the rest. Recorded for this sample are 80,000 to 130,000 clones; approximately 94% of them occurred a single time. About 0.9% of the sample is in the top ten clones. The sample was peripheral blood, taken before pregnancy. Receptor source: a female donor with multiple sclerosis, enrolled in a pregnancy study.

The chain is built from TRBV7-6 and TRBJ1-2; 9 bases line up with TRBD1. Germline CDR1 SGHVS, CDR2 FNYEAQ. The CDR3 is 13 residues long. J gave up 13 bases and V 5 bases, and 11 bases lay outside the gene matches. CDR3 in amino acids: CASSAGTGYGSTF. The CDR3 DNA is TGTGCCAGCAGCGCCGGGACAGGGTATGGTTCCACCTTC. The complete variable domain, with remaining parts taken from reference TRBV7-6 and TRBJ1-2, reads GAGVSQSPRYKVTKRGQDVALRCDPISGHVSLYWYRQALGQGPEFLTYFNYEAQQDKSGLPNDRFSAERPEGSISTLTIQRTEQRDSAMYRCASSAGTGYGSTFGSGTRLTVV.

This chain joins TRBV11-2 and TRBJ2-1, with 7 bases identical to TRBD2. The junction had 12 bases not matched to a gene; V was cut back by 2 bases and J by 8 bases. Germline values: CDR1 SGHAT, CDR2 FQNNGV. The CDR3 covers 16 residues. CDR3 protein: CASSLLGAGKFDEQFF. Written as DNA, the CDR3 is TGTGCCAGCAGCTTACTAGGAGCGGGAAAGTTCGATGAGCAGTTCTTC.

CDR3 protein: CASSVRGGLGYTF. CDR3 DNA sequence: TGTGCCAGCAGTGTGCGGGGAGGGCTTGGCTACACCTTC. The V gene is TRBV2, the J gene TRBJ1-2; D is ambiguous. Per the germline V gene, CDR1 is SNHLY and CDR2 is FYNNEI. This CDR3 comprises 13 residues. V was clipped by 4 bases and J by 7 bases, with 13 bases between them. Supplemented by reference TRBV2 and TRBJ1-2, the full variable domain reads EPEVTQTPSHQVTQMGQEVILRCVPISNHLYFYWYRQILGQKVEFLVSFYNNEISEKSEIFDDQFSVERPDGSNFTLKIRSTKLEDSAMYFCASSVRGGLGYTFGSGTRLTVV.

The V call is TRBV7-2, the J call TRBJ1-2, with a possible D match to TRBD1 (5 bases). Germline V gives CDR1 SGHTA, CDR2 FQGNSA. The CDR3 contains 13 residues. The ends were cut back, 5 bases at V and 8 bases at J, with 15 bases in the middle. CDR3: CASSLGPEGGYTF. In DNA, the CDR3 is TGTGCCAGCAGCCTAGGACCGGAGGGGGGCTACACCTTC.

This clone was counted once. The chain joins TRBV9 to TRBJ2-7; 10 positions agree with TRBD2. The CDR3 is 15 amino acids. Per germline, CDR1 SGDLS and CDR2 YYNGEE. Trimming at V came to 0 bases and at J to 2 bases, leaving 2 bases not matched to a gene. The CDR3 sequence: CASSVGLAGAYEQYF. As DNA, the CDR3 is TGTGCCAGCAGCGTAGGGCTAGCGGGAGCCTACGAGCAGTACTTC. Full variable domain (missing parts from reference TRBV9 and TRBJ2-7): DSGVTQTPKHLITATGQRVTLRCSPRSGDLSVYWYQQSLDQGLQFLIQYYNGEERAKGNILERFSAQQFPDLHSELNLSSLELGDSALYFCASSVGLAGAYEQYFGPGTRLTVT.

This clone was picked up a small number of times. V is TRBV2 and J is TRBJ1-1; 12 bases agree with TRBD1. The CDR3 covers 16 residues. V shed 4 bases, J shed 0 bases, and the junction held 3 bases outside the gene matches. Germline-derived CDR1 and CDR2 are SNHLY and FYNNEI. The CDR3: CASSAGQGAMNTEAFF. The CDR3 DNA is TGTGCCAGCAGTGCGGGACAGGGGGCCATGAACACTGAAGCTTTCTTT.

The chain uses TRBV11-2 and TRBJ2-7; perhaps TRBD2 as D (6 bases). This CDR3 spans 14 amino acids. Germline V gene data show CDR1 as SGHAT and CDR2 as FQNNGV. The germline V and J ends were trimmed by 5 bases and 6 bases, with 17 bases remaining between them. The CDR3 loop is CASSGSTRGGEQYF. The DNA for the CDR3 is TGTGCCAGCAGCGGATCGACTAGGGGCGGCGAGCAGTACTTC.

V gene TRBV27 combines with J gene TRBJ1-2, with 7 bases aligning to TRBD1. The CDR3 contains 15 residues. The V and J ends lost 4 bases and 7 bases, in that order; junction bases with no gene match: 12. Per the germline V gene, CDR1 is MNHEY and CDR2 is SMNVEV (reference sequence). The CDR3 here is CASSSGDRALLGYTF. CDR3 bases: TGTGCCAGCAGTTCGGGCGACAGGGCCCTTCTTGGCTACACCTTC.

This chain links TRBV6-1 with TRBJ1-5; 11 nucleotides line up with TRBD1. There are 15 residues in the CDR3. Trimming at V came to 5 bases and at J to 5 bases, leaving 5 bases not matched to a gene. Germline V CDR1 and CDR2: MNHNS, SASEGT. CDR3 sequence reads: CASSWTGGEDQPQHF. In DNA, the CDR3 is TGTGCCAGCAGTTGGACAGGGGGCGAGGATCAGCCCCAGCATTTT.

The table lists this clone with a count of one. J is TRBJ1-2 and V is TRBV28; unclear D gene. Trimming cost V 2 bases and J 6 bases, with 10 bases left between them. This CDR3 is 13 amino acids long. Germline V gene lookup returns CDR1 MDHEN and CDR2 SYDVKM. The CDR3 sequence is CASSLGQRDGYTF. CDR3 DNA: TGTGCCAGCAGTTTAGGGCAGCGGGATGGCTACACCTTC.